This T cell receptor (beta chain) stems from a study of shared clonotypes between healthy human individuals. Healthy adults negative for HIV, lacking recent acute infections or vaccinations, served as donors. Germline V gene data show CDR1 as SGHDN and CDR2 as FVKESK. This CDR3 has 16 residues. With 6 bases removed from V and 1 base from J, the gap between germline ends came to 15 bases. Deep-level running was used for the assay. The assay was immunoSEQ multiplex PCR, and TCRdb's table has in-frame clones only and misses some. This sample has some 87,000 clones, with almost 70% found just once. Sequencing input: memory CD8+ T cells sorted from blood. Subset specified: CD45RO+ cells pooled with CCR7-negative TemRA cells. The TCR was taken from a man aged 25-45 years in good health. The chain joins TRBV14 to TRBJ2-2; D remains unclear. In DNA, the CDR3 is TGTGCCAGCAGTTCCCTCGAGAGTCGGAACACCGGGGAGCTGTTTTTT. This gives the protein CASSSLESRNTGELFF.